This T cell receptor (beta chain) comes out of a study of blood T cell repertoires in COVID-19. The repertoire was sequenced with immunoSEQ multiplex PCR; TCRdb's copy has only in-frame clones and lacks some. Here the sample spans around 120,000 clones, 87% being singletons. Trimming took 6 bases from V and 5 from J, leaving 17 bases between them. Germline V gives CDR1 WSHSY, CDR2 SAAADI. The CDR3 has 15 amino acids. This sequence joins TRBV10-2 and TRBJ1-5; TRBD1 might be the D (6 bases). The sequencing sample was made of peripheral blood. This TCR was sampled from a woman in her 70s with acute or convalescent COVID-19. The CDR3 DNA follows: TGCGCCAGCAGCCGCAGGGGAGTGGGTGATCAGCCCCAGCATTTT. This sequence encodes CASSRRGVGDQPQHF.